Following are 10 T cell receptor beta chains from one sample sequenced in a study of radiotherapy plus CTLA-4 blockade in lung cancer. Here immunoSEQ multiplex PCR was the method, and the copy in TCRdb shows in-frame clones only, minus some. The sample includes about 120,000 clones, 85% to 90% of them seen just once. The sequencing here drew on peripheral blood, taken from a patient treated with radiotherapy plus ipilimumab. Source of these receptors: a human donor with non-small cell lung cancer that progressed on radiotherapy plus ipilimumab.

This CDR3 is CASSLDGSGGFDTQYF. The CDR3 nucleotides are TGTGCCAGCAGCTTAGATGGTTCGGGAGGGTTCGATACGCAGTATTTT. The genes are TRBV11-2 and TRBJ2-3; 8 bases agree with TRBD2. V was clipped by 0 bases and J by 6 bases; unmatched bases: 8. CDR3 size: 16 residues. Per germline, CDR1 SGHAT and CDR2 FQNNGV.

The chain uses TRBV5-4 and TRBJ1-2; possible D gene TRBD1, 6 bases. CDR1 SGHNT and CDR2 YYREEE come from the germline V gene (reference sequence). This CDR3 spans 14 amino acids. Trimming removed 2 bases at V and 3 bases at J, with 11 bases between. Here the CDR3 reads CASSFTGRDYGYTF. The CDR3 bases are TGTGCCAGCAGCTTTACAGGGAGGGACTATGGCTACACCTTC. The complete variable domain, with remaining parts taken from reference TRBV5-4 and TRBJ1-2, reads ETGVTQSPTHLIKTRGQQVTLRCSSQSGHNTVSWYQQALGQGPQFIFQYYREEENGRGNFPPRFSGLQFPNYSSELNVNALELDDSALYLCASSFTGRDYGYTFGSGTRLTVV.

The CDR3, as DNA: TGTGCCAGCAGCGGGAAGGGCGGGGGTAACTATGGCTACACCTTC. Translation: CASSGKGGGNYGYTF. The genes are TRBV7-8 and TRBJ1-2; the D gene is possibly TRBD1 (5 bases). V gave up 5 bases and J gave up 1 base, with 14 bases separating them. In germline, CDR1 is SGHVS, CDR2 FQNEAQ. The CDR3 has 15 amino acids.

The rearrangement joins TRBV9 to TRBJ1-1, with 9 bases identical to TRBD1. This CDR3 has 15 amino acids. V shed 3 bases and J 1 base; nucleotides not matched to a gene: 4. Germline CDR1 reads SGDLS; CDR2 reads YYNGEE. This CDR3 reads CASSDNRGRNTEAFF. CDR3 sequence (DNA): TGTGCCAGCAGCGATAACAGGGGGCGGAACACTGAAGCTTTCTTT.

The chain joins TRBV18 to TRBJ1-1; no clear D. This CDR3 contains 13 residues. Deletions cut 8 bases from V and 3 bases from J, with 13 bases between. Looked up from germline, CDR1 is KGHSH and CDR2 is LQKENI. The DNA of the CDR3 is TGTGCCAGCGCTTTATCAATCGACACTGAAGCTTTCTTT. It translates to CASALSIDTEAFF.

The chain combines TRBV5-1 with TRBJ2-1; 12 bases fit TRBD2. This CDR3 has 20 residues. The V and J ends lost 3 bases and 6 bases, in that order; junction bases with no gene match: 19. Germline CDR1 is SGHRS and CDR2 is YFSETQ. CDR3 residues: CASSSRTSGENLRQSNEQFF. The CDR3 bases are TGCGCCAGCAGCTCGCGGACTAGCGGGGAAAACCTGAGACAGTCCAATGAGCAGTTCTTC. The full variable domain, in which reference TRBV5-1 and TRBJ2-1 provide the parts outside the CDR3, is KAGVTQTPRYLIKTRGQQVTLSCSPISGHRSVSWYQQTPGQGLQFLFEYFSETQRNKGNFPGRFSGRQFSNSRSEMNVSTLELGDSALYLCASSSRTSGENLRQSNEQFFGPGTRLTVL.

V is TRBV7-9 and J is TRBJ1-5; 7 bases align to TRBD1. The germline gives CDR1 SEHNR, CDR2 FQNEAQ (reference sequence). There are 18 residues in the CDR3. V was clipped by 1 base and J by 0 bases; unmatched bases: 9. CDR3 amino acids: CASSLVLQGGYSNQPQHF. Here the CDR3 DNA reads TGTGCCAGCAGCTTAGTCTTGCAGGGGGGATATAGCAATCAGCCCCAGCATTTT.

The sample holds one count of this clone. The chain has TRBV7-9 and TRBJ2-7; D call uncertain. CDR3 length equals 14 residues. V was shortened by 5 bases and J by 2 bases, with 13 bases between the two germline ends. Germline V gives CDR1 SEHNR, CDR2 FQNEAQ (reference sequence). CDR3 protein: CASSQRTDTYEQYF. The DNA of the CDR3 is TGTGCCAGCAGCCAGAGGACGGATACCTACGAGCAGTACTTC.

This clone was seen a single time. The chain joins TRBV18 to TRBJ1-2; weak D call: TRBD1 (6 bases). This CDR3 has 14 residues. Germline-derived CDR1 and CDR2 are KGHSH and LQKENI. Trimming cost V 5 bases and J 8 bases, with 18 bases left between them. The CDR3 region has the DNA TGTGCCAGCTCATCCACCGGGACAAACGGGGGCTACACCTTC. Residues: CASSSTGTNGGYTF.

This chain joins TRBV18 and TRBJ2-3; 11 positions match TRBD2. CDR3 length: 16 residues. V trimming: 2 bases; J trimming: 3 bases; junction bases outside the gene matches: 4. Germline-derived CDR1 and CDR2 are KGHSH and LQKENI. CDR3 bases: TGTGCCAGCTCACCAGGGACTAGCGGCCGTACAGATACGCAGTATTTT. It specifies CASSPGTSGRTDTQYF.